Listed here is a single T cell receptor beta chain. Antigen: not known. These data are taken from a study of neoadjuvant anti-PD-1 for oral cavity cancer. The assay was immunoSEQ multiplex PCR, and TCRdb's table has in-frame clones only and misses some. The sample lists about 16,000 clones, approximately 60% occurring once. CDR1 is LNHDA, CDR2 SQIVND, per germline (reference sequence). Trimming removed 5 bases from V and 2 bases from J, with 13 bases in between. The CDR3 has 15 amino acids. Findings and caveats of the study: Non-responders to neoadjuvant nivolumab had significantly more clonal PBMC T cells than responders.

Sample: PBMCs, taken before nivolumab (anti-PD-1) treatment. The receptor was derived from a person aged 35-79 years with oral cavity squamous cell carcinoma. The chain is built from TRBV19 and TRBJ1-5; D is possibly TRBD1 (5 bases). The chain's CDR3 is CASSFGVGGNQPQHF. The CDR3 DNA is TGTGCCAGTAGTTTCGGGGTGGGGGGCAATCAGCCCCAGCATTTT. The complete variable domain, with remaining parts taken from reference TRBV19 and TRBJ1-5, reads DGGITQSPKYLFRKEGQNVTLSCEQNLNHDAMYWYRQDPGQGLRLIYYSQIVNDFQKGDIAEGYSVSREKKESFPLTVTSAQKNPTAFYLCASSFGVGGNQPQHFGDGTRLSIL.